This is a list of T cell receptor beta chains from one sample in a study of blood T cell repertoires in COVID-19. Sequenced by immunoSEQ multiplex PCR; TCRdb stores in-frame clones only, minus some. The sample shows under 130,000 clones, more than 70% of them seen only once. The sample comprised peripheral blood. These receptors came from a woman aged 55 to 70 with acute or convalescent COVID-19. CDR3s include the opening cysteine and the closing phenylalanine or tryptophan.

j_gene: TRBJ1-1
v_gene: TRBV18
CDR3aa: CASSPPGTGQNTEAFF

j_gene: TRBJ2-1
v_gene: TRBV28
CDR3aa: CASSRFGGQGSNNEQFF

j_gene: TRBJ1-2
v_gene: TRBV20-1
CDR3aa: CSAPGGDGYTF

j_gene: TRBJ1-2
v_gene: TRBV5-1
CDR3aa: CASSLGGDSHPYGYTF

j_gene: TRBJ1-1
v_gene: TRBV27
CDR3aa: CASSLKRRGRDDTEAFF

j_gene: TRBJ1-4
v_gene: TRBV7-9
CDR3aa: CASSPQGREKLFF

j_gene: TRBJ1-4
v_gene: TRBV28
CDR3aa: CASSFEIESGPQGLGEELFF

j_gene: TRBJ1-3
v_gene: TRBV14
CDR3aa: CASSQAGTSGNTIYF

j_gene: TRBJ2-3
v_gene: TRBV9
CDR3aa: CASSGAMTSVDTQYF

j_gene: TRBJ2-1
v_gene: TRBV28
CDR3aa: CASSLRLAGVGNEQFF

j_gene: TRBJ2-3
v_gene: TRBV19
CDR3aa: CASSINSGYTDTQYF

j_gene: TRBJ2-3
v_gene: TRBV11-3
CDR3aa: CASSRDGRGPQDTQYF

j_gene: TRBJ1-2
v_gene: TRBV28
CDR3aa: CASRERGGVNYGYTF

j_gene: TRBJ2-3
v_gene: TRBV15
CDR3aa: CATSHRTGSSPPPQYF

j_gene: TRBJ2-7
v_gene: TRBV4-1
CDR3aa: CASSQEQVIPYEQYF

j_gene: TRBJ1-6
v_gene: TRBV7-8
CDR3aa: CASRRRGDSSYNSPLHF

j_gene: TRBJ2-1
v_gene: TRBV11-3
CDR3aa: CASSSGRGMGYNEQFF

j_gene: TRBJ1-4
v_gene: TRBV29-1
CDR3aa: CSVGGLGEKLFF

j_gene: TRBJ1-2
v_gene: TRBV6-5
CDR3aa: CASSYSTGGDGYTF

j_gene: TRBJ1-2
v_gene: TRBV3-1/TRBV3-2
CDR3aa: CASSQGPTLNYGYTF

j_gene: TRBJ2-1
v_gene: TRBV2
CDR3aa: CASSEVKAGWYNEQFF

j_gene: TRBJ1-2
v_gene: TRBV24-1
CDR3aa: CATSGSDGYTF

j_gene: TRBJ1-1
v_gene: TRBV3-1/TRBV3-2
CDR3aa: CASSQRRGLTTEAFF

j_gene: TRBJ1-2
v_gene: TRBV5-1
CDR3aa: CASSLGQGLVYGYTF

j_gene: TRBJ2-1
v_gene: TRBV6-6
CDR3aa: CASRLLGGTGNEQFF

j_gene: TRBJ2-3
v_gene: TRBV28
CDR3aa: CASGMTSGSTDTQYF

j_gene: TRBJ1-4
v_gene: TRBV11-2
CDR3aa: CASSLREGGANEKLFF

j_gene: TRBJ1-5
v_gene: TRBV7-8
CDR3aa: CASSPFRQPQHF

j_gene: TRBJ2-1
v_gene: TRBV11-2
CDR3aa: CASSLRAGGPNEQFF